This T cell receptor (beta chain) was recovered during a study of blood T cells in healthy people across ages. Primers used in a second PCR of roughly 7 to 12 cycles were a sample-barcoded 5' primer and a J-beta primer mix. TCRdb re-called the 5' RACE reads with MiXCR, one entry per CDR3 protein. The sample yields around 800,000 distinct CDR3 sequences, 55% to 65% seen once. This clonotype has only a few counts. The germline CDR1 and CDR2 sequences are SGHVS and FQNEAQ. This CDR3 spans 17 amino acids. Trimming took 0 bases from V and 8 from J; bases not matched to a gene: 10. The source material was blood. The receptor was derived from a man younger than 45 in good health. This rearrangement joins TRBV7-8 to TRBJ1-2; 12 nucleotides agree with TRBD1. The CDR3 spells CASSLAAGTGGAGGYTF. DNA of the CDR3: TGTGCCAGCAGCTTAGCAGCCGGGACAGGGGGCGCGGGGGGCTACACCTTC.